This T cell receptor (beta chain) stems from a study of T cell repertoires in cytomegalovirus infection. Across the whole study: Matching HLA type and CMV infection were both indicated by public TCR beta signatures. Overall study findings and caveats: Pooled public TCR beta family frequency picked out CMV carriers with the relevant HLA.

To note about this clonotype: Its cognate antigen is unknown.

With 3 bases clipped from V and 4 bases from J, the junction kept 1 base outside the gene matches. This CDR3 contains 13 residues. Germline assignment: CDR1 LGHNT and CDR2 FRNRAP. TCRdb re-called the reads through MiXCR, storing one row per CDR3 protein. This table holds about 300,000 distinct CDR3 sequences, roughly a tenth found once. The sequence was obtained from a human donor in good health (CMV status not recorded). Some clones in this sample may be carry-over from other donors' samples. Sequencing was done on a sample of PBMCs. The V gene is TRBV12-5, the J gene TRBJ1-1; 8 bases are a match to TRBD1. This chain's CDR3 is CASGLDRGTEAFF. The CDR3 nucleotides are TGTGCTAGTGGTTTAGACAGGGGCACTGAAGCTTTCTTT.